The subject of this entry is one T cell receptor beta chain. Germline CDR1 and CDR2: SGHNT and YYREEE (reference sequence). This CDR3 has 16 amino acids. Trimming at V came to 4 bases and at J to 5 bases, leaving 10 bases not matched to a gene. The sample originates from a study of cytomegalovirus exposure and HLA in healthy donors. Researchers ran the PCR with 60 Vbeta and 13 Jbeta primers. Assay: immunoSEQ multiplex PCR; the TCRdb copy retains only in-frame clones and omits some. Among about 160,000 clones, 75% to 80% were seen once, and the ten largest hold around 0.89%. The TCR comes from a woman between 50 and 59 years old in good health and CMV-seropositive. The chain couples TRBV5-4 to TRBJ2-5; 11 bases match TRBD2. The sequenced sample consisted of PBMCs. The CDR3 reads CASSPNSGGALETQYF. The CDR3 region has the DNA TGTGCCAGCAGCCCGAATAGCGGGGGGGCCCTTGAGACCCAGTACTTC.